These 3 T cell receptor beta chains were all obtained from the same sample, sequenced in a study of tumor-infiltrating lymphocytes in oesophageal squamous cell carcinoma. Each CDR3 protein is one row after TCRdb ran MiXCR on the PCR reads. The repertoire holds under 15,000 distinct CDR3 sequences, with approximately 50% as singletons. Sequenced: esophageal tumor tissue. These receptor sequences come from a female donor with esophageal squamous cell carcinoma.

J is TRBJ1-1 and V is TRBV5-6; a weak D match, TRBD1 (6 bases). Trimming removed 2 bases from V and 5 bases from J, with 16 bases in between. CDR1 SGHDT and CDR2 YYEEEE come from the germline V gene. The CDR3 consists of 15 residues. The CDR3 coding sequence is TGTGCCAGCAGCTTTGGGGACGCAAGGGGGACTGAAGCTTTCTTT. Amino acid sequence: CASSFGDARGTEAFF. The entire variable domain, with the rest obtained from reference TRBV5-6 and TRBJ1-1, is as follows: DAGVTQSPTHLIKTRGQQVTLRCSPKSGHDTVSWYQQALGQGPQFIFQYYEEEERQRGNFPDRFSGHQFPNYSSELNVNALLLGDSALYLCASSFGDARGTEAFFGQGTRLTVV.

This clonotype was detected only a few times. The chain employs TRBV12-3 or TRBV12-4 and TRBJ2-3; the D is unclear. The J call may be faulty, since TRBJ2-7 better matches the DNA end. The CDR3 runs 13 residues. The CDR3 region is CASSFVPSDEQYF. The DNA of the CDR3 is TGTGCCAGCAGTTTTGTCCCGAGTGACGAGCAGTACTTC.

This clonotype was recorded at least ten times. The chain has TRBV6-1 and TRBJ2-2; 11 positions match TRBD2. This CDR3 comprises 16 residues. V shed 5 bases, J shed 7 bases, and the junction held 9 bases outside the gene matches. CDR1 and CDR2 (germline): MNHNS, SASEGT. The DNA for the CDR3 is TGTGCCAGCAGTTATAGCGGGAGGGCCGTTAACGGGGAGCTGTTTTTT. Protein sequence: CASSYSGRAVNGELFF.